This T cell receptor beta chain was captured in a study of OX40 agonist ivuxolimab in advanced cancers. Study background: Patients were infused with ivuxolimab every 2 weeks at 0.01 to 10 mg/kg.

Method: immunoSEQ multiplex PCR; TCRdb's copy keeps in-frame clones and lacks some. The table includes tens of thousands of clones, around 83% detected once. CDR1 and CDR2 from the germline V gene are SGHTA and FQGTGA. CDR3 length: 13 amino acids. With 4 bases removed from V and 8 bases from J, the gap between germline ends came to 13 bases. The specimen comprised CD4+ or CD8+ T cells sorted from blood, sampled in a trial of the OX40 agonist ivuxolimab. The chain recombines TRBV7-3 with TRBJ2-3; D gene ambiguous. This clonotype originated in an adult with an advanced solid tumor such as melanoma, head and neck, liver or kidney cancer. The CDR3 coding sequence is TGTGCCAGCAGCTCCCTGACCTTCGGTACGCAGTATTTT. It codes for CASSSLTFGTQYF.